Below, 13 T cell receptor beta chains from the same sample are listed, as sequenced in a study of CD8 T cells in Susac syndrome. An input of about 0.5 to 1 ug of RNA was subjected to reverse transcription using random hexamers. From the immunoSEQ multiplex PCR reads, TCRdb called clonotypes with MiXCR, one entry per CDR3 protein. This table has 200,000 to 250,000 distinct CDR3 sequences, 80% to 95% appearing once. Sequenced material: CD4+ T cells from PBMCs. The receptors here all came from a human donor with multiple sclerosis.

This chain connects TRBV29-1 to TRBJ2-3; 10 nucleotides agree with TRBD1. CDR1 and CDR2 (germline): SQVTM, ANQGSEA. The CDR3 loop spans 12 amino acids. The CDR3 here is CRKRDRGFTQYF. DNA of the CDR3: TGCAGAAAGAGGGACAGGGGATTTACGCAGTATTTT.

The rearrangement uses TRBV5-1 and TRBJ1-4, with TRBD1 matching over 10 bases. CDR3 length equals 14 residues. V was pared by 0 bases and J by 12 bases, with 5 bases of the junction left unmatched. The germline V gene encodes CDR1 SGHRS and CDR2 YFSETQ. Here the CDR3 reads CASSLGDRGGELFF. The CDR3 DNA reads as TGCGCCAGCAGCTTGGGGGACAGGGGAGGAGAACTGTTTTTT.

The V and J genes are TRBV5-1 and TRBJ2-1; D call uncertain. This CDR3 has 13 residues. In germline, CDR1 is SGHRS, CDR2 YFSETQ. The V and J ends lost 0 bases and 4 bases respectively, with 5 bases between them. The CDR3 DNA reads TGCGCCAGCAGCTTGGGGAATTACAATGAGCAGTTCTTC. The encoded protein is CASSLGNYNEQFF.

This clonotype turned up a few times. V gene TRBV14 combines with J gene TRBJ2-5, with unresolved D. V was trimmed by 4 bases and J by 0 bases, leaving 3 bases between them. The CDR3 totals 12 residues. CDR1 is SGHDN and CDR2 is FVKESK in the germline V gene. CDR3 DNA: TGTGCCAGCAGCCGGGACCAAGAGACCCAGTACTTC. Its protein product is CASSRDQETQYF.

This chain uses TRBV20-1 with TRBJ1-3; no reliable D call. Trimming left V 5 bases short and J 0 bases short, with 11 bases between. Per germline, CDR1 DFQATT and CDR2 SNEGSKA (reference sequence). The CDR3 sequence is 14 residues long. The CDR3 nucleotides read TGCAGTGCTCGACCCACCGGCTCTGGAAACACCATATATTTT. The encoded protein is CSARPTGSGNTIYF.

The J gene is TRBJ2-1, the V gene TRBV30, with TRBD2 matching over 7 bases. This CDR3 is 14 amino acids long. The germline V gene encodes CDR1 GTSNPN and CDR2 SVGIG (reference sequence). The ends lost 4 bases at V and 1 base at J; junction bases unmatched: 4. CDR3 protein: CAWIGGGSYNEQFF. CDR3 nucleotide sequence: TGTGCCTGGATTGGGGGAGGGTCCTACAATGAGCAGTTCTTC.

The chain recombines TRBV6-2 or TRBV6-3 with TRBJ1-1; tentative D call: TRBD1 (5 bases). This CDR3 spans 12 amino acids. Trimming left V 6 bases short and J 8 bases short, with 13 bases between. Per the germline V gene, CDR1 is MNHEY and CDR2 is SVGEGT. CDR3 coding DNA: TGTGCCAGCAGAAACCGGGGCCGAGAAGCTTTCTTT. The encoded protein is CASRNRGREAFF.

The V gene is TRBV27, the J gene TRBJ2-5; 9 bases map to TRBD1. From germline, CDR1 is MNHEY and CDR2 SMNVEV (reference sequence). The J segment lost 2 bases and the V segment lost 7 bases, leaving 8 bases of the junction unmatched. CDR3 length: 15 residues. CDR3 bases: TGTGCCAGCAAGCGGACAGGGGATGTGCAAGAGACCCAGTACTTC. Translation gives CASKRTGDVQETQYF.

V gene TRBV6-1 combines with J gene TRBJ2-1; 9 bases are a match to TRBD2. The CDR3 sequence is 20 residues long. Trimming cost V 6 bases and J 3 bases; bases outside gene matches: 21. CDR1 and CDR2 from the germline V gene are MNHNS and SASEGT. The chain's CDR3 is CASSRKVPGLAANIYNEQFF. DNA for the CDR3: TGTGCCAGCAGCCGTAAGGTCCCGGGACTAGCTGCTAACATCTACAATGAGCAGTTCTTC.

V is TRBV3-1 and J is TRBJ2-7; 13 positions agree with TRBD2. Losses at the gene ends were 0 bases for V and 3 bases for J; bases not matched to a gene: 23. The CDR3 runs 23 residues. Germline CDR1 reads LGHDT; CDR2 reads YNNKEL (reference sequence). CDR3 nucleotides: TGTGCCAGCAGCCAAGATTGCGCGAGACAGGGGGTCGGACTAGCGGGAGTTCTCTACGAGCAGTACGTC. Residues: CASSQDCARQGVGLAGVLYEQYV.

This clonotype was observed a single time. V gene TRBV20-1 combines with J gene TRBJ2-2, with no clear D. The CDR3 is 14 residues long. V was pared by 3 bases and J by 4 bases, with 12 bases between. Germline-derived CDR1 and CDR2 are DFQATT and SNEGSKA (reference sequence). The CDR3 reads CSARPTDPTGELFF. The CDR3 region has the DNA TGCAGTGCTAGGCCCACAGACCCCACCGGGGAGCTGTTTTTT.

The chain combines TRBV5-1 with TRBJ2-2, with D unclear. Trimming took 7 bases from V and 7 from J, leaving 17 bases between them. CDR1 is SGHRS, CDR2 YFSETQ, per germline. The CDR3 loop spans 14 amino acids. The CDR3 protein is CASLRRPGGGELFF. CDR3 nucleotide sequence: TGCGCCAGCCTTAGGCGGCCGGGCGGCGGGGAGCTGTTTTTT.

V is TRBV7-9 and J is TRBJ1-1; no reliable D call. Germline loops: CDR1 SEHNR, CDR2 FQNEAQ (reference sequence). The V end lost 4 bases, the J end lost 5 bases, and 23 bases lay between the germline ends. The CDR3 sequence is 17 residues long. The CDR3 region has the DNA TGTGCCAGCAGCTCCCCCCCGGGGAGTCCTTACTGGACTGAAGCTTTCTTT. Translated, it gives CASSSPPGSPYWTEAFF.